A selection of T cell receptor beta chains follows, all from one sample in a study of blood T cells in healthy people across ages. TCRdb re-analysed the 5' RACE reads in MiXCR, keeping a single row per CDR3 protein. The sample includes roughly 720,000 distinct CDR3 sequences, about 53% of them seen just once. The sequenced sample was blood. The source of these receptors is a man older than 75 in good health. Both conserved end residues are part of each CDR3. The order of the fields is V gene, CDR3 protein.

>TRBV10-3
CAISESLGGAGANVLTF
>TRBV21-1
CASYPRRGTGSYNEQFF
>TRBV4-2
CASSTQLAGRETQYF
>TRBV5-1
CASSRGDSQDTEAFF
>TRBV6-6
CASREVWVDNEQFF
>TRBV12-3/TRBV12-4
CASSLRGVNTEAFF
>TRBV12-3/TRBV12-4
CASSLGRGARDYGYTF
>TRBV29-1
CSVVGRISSYEQYF
>TRBV28
CASSLSSGRANEQYF
>TRBV18
CASSPPTGGNIQYF
>TRBV29-1
CSVETGYEQYF
>TRBV4-2
CASSQDTGPILLNTEAFF
>TRBV5-1
CASSFGLAGLYNEQFF
>TRBV12-3/TRBV12-4
CAGSLELGLAGNTGELFF
>TRBV6-1
CASVWGQYNEQFF
>TRBV6-5
CASSLSGRRDEQYF
>TRBV5-1
CASSSGQAGTEAFF
>TRBV4-1
CASSQEYGGSYNEQFF
>TRBV12-3/TRBV12-4
CASSLAGTSGGAGYNEQFF
>TRBV24-1
CATSDPGRSGEQFF
>TRBV5-1
CASSLAAVSYNEQFF
>TRBV10-3
CAITEALGGGVPSSYNEQFF
>TRBV27
CASKGLDSAIGYAYF
>TRBV27
CASRTGTLAPNYGYTF
>TRBV5-1
CASSLSRLAEYNEQYF
>TRBV7-2
CASSLVASSRSYEQYF
>TRBV5-1
CASSLPPLAGGANTGELFF
>TRBV29-1
CSVSNLLDSYEQYF